This T cell receptor beta chain was sequenced for a study of blood T cells in healthy people across ages. Broader study findings: Higher diversity and more naive CD4+ cells were features of long-lived donors, compared to aged donors.

The sample holds a few counts of this clonotype. Its target is not known. Together with a sample-barcoded 5' primer, a J-beta primer mix was included in a second PCR lasting roughly 6 to 12 cycles. Every molecule of cDNA carried a tag from a template-switch adaptor with 12 random nucleotides. TCRdb redid the calling of the 5' RACE reads with MiXCR, one entry per CDR3 protein. The sample includes hundreds of thousands of distinct CDR3 sequences, approximately 24% of them seen just once. The CDR3 totals 16 residues. CDR1 is SEHNR and CDR2 is FQNEAQ in the germline V gene (reference sequence). The trim removed 9 bases at V and 6 bases at J, leaving 17 bases unmatched. The sample also formed part of further work on T cells of mothers and their children. From that paper: Slightly higher, non-significant overlap characterized related mother-child pairs relative to unrelated pairs.

Sequencing was done on a sample of blood. This sequence was found in a boy under 18 in good health. V gene TRBV7-9 combines with J gene TRBJ1-5, with 7 bases matching TRBD1. The CDR3: CASGDQGGNPGQPQHF. The CDR3 coding sequence is TGTGCCAGTGGAGATCAGGGGGGCAATCCTGGTCAGCCCCAGCATTTT.